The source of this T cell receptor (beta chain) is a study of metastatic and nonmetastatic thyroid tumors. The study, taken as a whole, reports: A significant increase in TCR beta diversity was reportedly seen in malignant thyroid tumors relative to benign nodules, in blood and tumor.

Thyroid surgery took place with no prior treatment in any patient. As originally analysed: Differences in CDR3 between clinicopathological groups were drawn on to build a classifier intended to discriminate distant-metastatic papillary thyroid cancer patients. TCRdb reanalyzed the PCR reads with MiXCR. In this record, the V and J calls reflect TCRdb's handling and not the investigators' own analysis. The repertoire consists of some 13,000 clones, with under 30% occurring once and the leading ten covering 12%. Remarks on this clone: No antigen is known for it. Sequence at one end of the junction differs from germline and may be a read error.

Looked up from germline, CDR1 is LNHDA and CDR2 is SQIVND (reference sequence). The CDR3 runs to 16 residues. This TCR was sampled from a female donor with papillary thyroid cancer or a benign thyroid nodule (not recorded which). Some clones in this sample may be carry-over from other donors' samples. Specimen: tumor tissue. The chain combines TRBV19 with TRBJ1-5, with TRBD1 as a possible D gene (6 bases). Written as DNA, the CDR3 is TGTACCAGTAGTTTGGACAGAGTGAGGGGCAATCAGCCCCAGCATTTT. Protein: CTSSLDRVRGNQPQHF. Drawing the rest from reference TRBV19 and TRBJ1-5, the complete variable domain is DGGITQSPKYLFRKEGQNVTLSCEQNLNHDAMYWYRQDPGQGLRLIYYSQIVNDFQKGDIAEGYSVSREKKESFPLTVTSAQKNPTAFYLCTSSLDRVRGNQPQHFGDGTRLSIL.